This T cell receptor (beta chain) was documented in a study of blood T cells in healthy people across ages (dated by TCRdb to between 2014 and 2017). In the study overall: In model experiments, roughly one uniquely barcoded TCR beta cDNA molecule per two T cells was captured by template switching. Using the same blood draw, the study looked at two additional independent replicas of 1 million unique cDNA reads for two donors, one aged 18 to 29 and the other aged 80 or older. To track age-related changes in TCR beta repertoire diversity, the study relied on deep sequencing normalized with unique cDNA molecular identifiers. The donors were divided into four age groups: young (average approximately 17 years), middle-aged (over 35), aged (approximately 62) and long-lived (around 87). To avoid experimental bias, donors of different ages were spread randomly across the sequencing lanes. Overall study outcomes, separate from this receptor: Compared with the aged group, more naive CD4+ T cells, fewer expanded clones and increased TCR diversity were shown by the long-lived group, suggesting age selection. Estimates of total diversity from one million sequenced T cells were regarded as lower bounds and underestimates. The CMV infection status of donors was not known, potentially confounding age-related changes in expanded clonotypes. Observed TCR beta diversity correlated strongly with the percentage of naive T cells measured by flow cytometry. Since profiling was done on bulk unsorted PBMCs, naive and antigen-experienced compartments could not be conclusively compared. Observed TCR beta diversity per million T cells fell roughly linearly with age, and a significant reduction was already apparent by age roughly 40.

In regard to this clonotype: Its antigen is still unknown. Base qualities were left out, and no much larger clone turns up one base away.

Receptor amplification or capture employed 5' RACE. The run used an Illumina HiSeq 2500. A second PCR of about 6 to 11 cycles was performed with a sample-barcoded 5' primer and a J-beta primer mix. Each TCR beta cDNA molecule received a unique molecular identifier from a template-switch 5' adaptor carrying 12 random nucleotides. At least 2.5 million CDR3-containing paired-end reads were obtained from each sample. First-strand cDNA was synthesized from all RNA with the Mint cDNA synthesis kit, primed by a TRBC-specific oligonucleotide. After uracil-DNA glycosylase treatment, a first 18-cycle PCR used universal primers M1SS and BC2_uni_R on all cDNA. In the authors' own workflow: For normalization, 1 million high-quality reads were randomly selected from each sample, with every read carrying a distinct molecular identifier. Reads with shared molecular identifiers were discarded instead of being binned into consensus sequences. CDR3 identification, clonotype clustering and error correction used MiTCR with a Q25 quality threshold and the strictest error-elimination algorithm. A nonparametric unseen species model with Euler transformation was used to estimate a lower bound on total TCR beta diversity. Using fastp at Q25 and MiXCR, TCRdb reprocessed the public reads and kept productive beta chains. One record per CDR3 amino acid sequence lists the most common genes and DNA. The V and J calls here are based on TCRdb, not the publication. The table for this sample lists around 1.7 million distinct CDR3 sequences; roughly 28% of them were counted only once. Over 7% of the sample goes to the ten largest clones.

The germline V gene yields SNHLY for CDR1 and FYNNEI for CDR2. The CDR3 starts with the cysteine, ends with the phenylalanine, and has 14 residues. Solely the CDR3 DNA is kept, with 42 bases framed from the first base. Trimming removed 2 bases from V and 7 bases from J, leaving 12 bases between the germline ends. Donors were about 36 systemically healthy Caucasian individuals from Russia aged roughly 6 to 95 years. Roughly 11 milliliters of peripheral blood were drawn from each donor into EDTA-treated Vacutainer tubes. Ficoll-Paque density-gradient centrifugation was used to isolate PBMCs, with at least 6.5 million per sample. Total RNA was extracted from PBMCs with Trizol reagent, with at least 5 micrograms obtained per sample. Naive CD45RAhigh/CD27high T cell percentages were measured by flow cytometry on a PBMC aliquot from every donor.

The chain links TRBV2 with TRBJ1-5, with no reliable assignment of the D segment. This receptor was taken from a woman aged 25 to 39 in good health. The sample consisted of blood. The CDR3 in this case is CASSESGDIQPQHF. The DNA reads TGTGCCAGCAGTGAATCAGGCGATATCCAGCCCCAGCATTTT.